The source of this TCR beta chain is a study of T cell repertoires in cytomegalovirus infection (dated by TCRdb to about 2019). About the investigation overall: Because public TCR beta signatures pointed to carriage of CMV infection together with the matching HLA type, the HLA type of each donor mattered for the analysis. Here is what the overall study found, with its caveats: The ex vivo response was dominated by HLA-C-restricted CMV-specific TCR beta clonotypes, and the single most frequent clonotype in two of eight donors was supplied by these HLA-C-restricted clonotypes. In both this cohort and an independent cohort of more than 350 donors, the cumulative frequency of public TCR beta family members distinguished carriers of CMV infection plus the relevant HLA type.

CDR1 and CDR2 are read off the germline V gene (reference sequence) as SEHNR and FQNEAQ. The CDR3 starts with the cysteine, ends with the phenylalanine, and has 16 residues. CDR3 DNA is the only sequence kept; it has 48 bases, read in frame from the first base. At the junction V is shortened by 6 bases and J by 7 bases; bases outside the gene matches: 14. Regarding this clonotype: Which antigen it targets is not known. Nothing much larger sits one base from this clone, and base qualities are not available.

TCRdb shows the sequencer as Illumina HiSeq 1500. The raw public reads went through TCRdb reprocessing: fastp at Q25, MiXCR clone calling, in-frame beta chains kept. A single entry per CDR3 protein holds the most common genes and DNA from its merged rows. This sample holds under 800,000 distinct CDR3 sequences; 20% to 30% were observed only once. Of the sample, 7.5% to 9% falls within the top ten clones. This TCR came from a human donor in good health (CMV status not recorded). Some clones in this sample may be carry-over from other donors' samples. The chain is assembled from TRBV7-9 and TRBJ2-2, with 7 central nucleotides matching TRBD1. Sequencing was done on a sample of CD8+ T cells from PBMCs. The bases read TGTGCCAGCAGTCCTCGACAGGGAGCGGCAGTCGGGGAGCTGTTTTTT. This translates into CASSPRQGAAVGELFF.